This T cell receptor beta chain emerged from a study of PD-L1 blockade in urothelial cancer. Sequencing used immunoSEQ multiplex PCR; TCRdb keeps in-frame clones, though not all of them. The data hold tens of thousands of clones, with about 80% observed a single time. Time point in this sample: pretreatment peripheral blood. Patients had locally advanced or metastatic urothelial carcinoma. Germline-derived CDR1 and CDR2 are SEHNR and FQNEAQ (reference sequence). The CDR3 is 15 residues long. Losses at the gene ends were 4 bases for V and 2 bases for J; bases not matched to a gene: 5. This TCR came from a man between 45 and 60 years old with urothelial cancer. The V and J genes are TRBV7-9 and TRBJ2-7; TRBD1 agrees at 10 bases. This sample comprised PBMCs, obtained around atezolizumab (anti-PD-L1) treatment. The CDR3 protein is CASSSRQGATYEQYF. The CDR3 DNA reads TGTGCCAGCAGCTCCAGACAGGGGGCTACCTACGAGCAGTACTTC. Full variable domain (remainder filled in from reference TRBV7-9 and TRBJ2-7): DTGVSQNPRHKITKRGQNVTFRCDPISEHNRLYWYRQTLGQGPEFLTYFQNEAQLEKSRLLSDRFSAERPKGSFSTLEIQRTEQGDSAMYLCASSSRQGATYEQYFGPGTRLTVT.